This T cell receptor beta chain appears in the sequencing data of a study of CD8 T cells in ankylosing spondylitis. This clonotype appeared a few times. Antigen: not known. TCRdb analysed the 5' RACE reads with MiXCR anew, one entry per CDR3 protein. The sample lists over 450,000 distinct CDR3 sequences, roughly 13% seen once, with 6.8% in the top ten. V was shortened by 5 bases and J by 7 bases, with 21 bases between the two germline ends. There are 16 residues in the CDR3. Per germline, CDR1 SGHAT and CDR2 FQNNGV. Study-wide findings and caveats: A motif in TCR beta, a set of roughly eight highly homologous variants, appeared characteristic of ankylosing spondylitis blood. Several of the motif variants were reported before in synovial fluid and blood from reactive arthritis. Matched ankylosing spondylitis synovial fluid reportedly contained a significantly enriched population of disease-linked clones.

The sequencing sample was made of blood, either unsorted or a sorted T cell fraction (not recorded which). V is TRBV11-2 and J is TRBJ2-1, with D perhaps given as TRBD1 or TRBD2 (5 bases each). This TCR derives from a male donor with ankylosing spondylitis. The CDR3 DNA reads TGTGCCAGCAGCGAGCATGGGGGTTGGGGTTTAAATGAGCAGTTCTTC. This translates into CASSEHGGWGLNEQFF.